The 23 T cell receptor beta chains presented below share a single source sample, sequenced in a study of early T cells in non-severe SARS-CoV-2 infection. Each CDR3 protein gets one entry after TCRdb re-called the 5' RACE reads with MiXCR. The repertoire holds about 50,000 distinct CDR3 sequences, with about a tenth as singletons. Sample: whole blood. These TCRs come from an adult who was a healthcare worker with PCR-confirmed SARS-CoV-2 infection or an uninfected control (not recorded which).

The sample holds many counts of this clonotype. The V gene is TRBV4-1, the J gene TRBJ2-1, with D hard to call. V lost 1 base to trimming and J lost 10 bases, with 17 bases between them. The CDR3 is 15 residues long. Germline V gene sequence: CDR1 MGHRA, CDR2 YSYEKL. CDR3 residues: CASSQGARRDMEQFF. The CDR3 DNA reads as TGCGCCAGCAGCCAAGGGGCTCGCCGAGATATGGAGCAGTTCTTC.

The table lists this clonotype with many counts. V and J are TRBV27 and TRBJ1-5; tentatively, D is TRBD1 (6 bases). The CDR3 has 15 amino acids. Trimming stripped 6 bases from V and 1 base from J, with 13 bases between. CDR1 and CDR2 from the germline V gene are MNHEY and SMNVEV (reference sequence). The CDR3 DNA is TGTGCCAGCAGGTCTACAGGGTACAGCAATCAGCCCCAGCATTTT. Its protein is CASRSTGYSNQPQHF.

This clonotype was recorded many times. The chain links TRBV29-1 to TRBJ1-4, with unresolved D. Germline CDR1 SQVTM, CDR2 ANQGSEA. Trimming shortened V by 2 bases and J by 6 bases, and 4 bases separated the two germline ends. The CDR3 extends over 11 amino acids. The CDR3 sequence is CSVEFDEKLFF. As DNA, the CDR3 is TGCAGCGTTGAATTCGATGAAAAACTGTTTTTT.

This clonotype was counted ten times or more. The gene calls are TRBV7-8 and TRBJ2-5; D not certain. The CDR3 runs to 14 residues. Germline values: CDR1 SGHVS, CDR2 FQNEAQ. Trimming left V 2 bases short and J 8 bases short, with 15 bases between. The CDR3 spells CASSLIGPSITQYF. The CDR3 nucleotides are TGTGCCAGCAGCTTAATCGGGCCCTCCATAACCCAGTACTTC.

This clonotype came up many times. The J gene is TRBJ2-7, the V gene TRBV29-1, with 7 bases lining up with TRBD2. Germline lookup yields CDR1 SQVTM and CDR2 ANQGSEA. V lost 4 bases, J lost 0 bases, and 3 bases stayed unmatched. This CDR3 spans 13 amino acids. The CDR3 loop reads CSVAPSGSYEQYF. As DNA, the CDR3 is TGCAGCGTTGCCCCTAGCGGCTCCTACGAGCAGTACTTC.

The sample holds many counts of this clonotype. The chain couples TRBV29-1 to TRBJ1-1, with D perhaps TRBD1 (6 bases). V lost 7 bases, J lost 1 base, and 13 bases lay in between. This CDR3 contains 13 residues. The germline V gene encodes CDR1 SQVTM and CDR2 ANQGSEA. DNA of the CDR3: TGCAGCGGAGGGGGGAAGTGGAACACTGAAGCTTTCTTT. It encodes CSGGGKWNTEAFF.

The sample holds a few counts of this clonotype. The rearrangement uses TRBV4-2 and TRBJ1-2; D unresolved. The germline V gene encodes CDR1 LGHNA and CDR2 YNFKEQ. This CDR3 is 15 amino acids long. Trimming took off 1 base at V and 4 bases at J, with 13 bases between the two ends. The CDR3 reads CASSQAIGSAYGYTF. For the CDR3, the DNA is TGTGCCAGCAGCCAAGCTATAGGGAGCGCCTATGGCTACACCTTC.

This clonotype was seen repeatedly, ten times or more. Here the CDR3 reads CASSLGAGANVLTF. CDR3 in DNA: TGTGCCAGCAGCTTAGGTGCGGGGGCCAACGTCCTGACTTTC. The rearrangement joins TRBV7-7 to TRBJ2-6; D gene ambiguous. Germline CDR1 is SSHAT and CDR2 is FNYEAQ (reference sequence). This CDR3 is built from 14 residues. V shed 1 base and J shed 4 bases, with 5 bases lying between them.

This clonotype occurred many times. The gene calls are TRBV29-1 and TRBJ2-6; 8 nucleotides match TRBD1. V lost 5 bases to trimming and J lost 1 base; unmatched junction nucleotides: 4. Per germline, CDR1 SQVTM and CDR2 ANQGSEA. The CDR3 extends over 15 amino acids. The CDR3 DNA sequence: TGCAGCGTTCCCGGACAGGGTTCTGGGGCCAACGTCCTGACTTTC. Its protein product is CSVPGQGSGANVLTF.

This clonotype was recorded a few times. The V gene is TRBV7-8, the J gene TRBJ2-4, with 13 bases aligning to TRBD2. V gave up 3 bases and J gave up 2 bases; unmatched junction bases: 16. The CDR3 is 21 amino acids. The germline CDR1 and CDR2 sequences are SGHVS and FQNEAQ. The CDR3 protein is CASSFSRVTSGRSVTKNIQYF. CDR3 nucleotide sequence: TGTGCCAGCAGCTTTTCCAGGGTGACTAGCGGGAGGAGTGTGACCAAAAACATTCAGTACTTC.

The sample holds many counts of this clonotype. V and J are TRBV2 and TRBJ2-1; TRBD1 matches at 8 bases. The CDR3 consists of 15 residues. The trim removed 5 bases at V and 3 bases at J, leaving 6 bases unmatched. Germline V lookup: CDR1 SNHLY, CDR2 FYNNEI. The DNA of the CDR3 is TGTGCCAGCAGTCCAACAGGGGGTATCTACAATGAGCAGTTCTTC. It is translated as CASSPTGGIYNEQFF.

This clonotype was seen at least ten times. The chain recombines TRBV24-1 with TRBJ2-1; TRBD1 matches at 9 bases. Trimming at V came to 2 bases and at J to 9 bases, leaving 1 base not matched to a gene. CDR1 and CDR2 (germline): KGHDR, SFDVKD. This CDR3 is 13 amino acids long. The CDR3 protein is CATSDYRGPEQFF. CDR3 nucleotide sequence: TGTGCCACCAGTGATTACAGGGGGCCTGAGCAGTTCTTC.

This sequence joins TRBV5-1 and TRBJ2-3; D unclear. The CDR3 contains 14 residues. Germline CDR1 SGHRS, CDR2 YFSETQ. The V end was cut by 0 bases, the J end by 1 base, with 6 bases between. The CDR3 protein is CASSLGPGTDTQYF. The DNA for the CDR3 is TGCGCCAGCAGCTTGGGTCCTGGCACAGATACGCAGTATTTT. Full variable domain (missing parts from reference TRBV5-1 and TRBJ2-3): KAGVTQTPRYLIKTRGQQVTLSCSPISGHRSVSWYQQTPGQGLQFLFEYFSETQRNKGNFPGRFSGRQFSNSRSEMNVSTLELGDSALYLCASSLGPGTDTQYFGPGTRLTVL.

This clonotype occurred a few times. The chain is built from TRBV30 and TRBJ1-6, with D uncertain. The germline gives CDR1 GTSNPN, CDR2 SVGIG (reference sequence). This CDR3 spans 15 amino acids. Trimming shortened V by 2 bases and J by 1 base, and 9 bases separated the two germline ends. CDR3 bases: TGTGCCTGGAGTCGGGGTCCTTCCTATAATTCACCCCTCCACTTT. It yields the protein CAWSRGPSYNSPLHF.

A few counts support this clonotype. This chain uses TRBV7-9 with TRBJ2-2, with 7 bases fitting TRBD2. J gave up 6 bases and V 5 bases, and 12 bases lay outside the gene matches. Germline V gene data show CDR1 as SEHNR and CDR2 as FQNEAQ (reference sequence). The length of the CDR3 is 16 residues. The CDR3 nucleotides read TGTGCCAGCAGCCCCTTTTTGCGGGAGACGGCCGGGGAGCTGTTTTTT. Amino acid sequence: CASSPFLRETAGELFF.

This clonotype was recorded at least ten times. CDR3 bases: TGTGCCAGCAGCTTAAATTTCGGAGGCAATGAGCAGTTCTTC. Translated: CASSLNFGGNEQFF. The chain recombines TRBV11-2 with TRBJ2-1; possible D gene TRBD2, 5 bases. In germline, CDR1 is SGHAT, CDR2 FQNNGV. Trimming stripped 2 bases from V and 6 bases from J, with 11 bases between. CDR3 length equals 14 residues.

The CDR3 protein is CASEGAEKLFF. DNA of the CDR3: TGTGCCAGCGAAGGAGCTGAAAAACTGTTTTTT. The chain recombines TRBV11-2 with TRBJ1-4, with unresolved D. The CDR3 is 11 residues long. Germline CDR1 reads SGHAT; CDR2 reads FQNNGV. The V end was cut by 8 bases, the J end by 7 bases, with 8 bases between. The entire variable domain, with the rest obtained from reference TRBV11-2 and TRBJ1-4, is as follows: EAGVAQSPRYKIIEKRQSVAFWCNPISGHATLYWYQQILGQGPKLLIQFQNNGVVDDSQLPKDRFSAERLKGVDSTLKIQPAKLEDSAVYLCASEGAEKLFFGSGTQLSVL.

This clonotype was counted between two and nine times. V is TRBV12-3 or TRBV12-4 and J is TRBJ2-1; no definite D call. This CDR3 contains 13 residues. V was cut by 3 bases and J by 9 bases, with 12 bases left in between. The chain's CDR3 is CASSFKGNGEQFF. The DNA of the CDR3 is TGTGCCAGCAGTTTCAAGGGAAACGGTGAGCAGTTCTTC.

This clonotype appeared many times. The CDR3 sequence: CASSLATGGEIYEQYF. In nucleotides, the CDR3 is TGTGCCAGCAGCTTAGCGACAGGGGGCGAAATCTACGAGCAGTACTTC. This chain links TRBV7-2 with TRBJ2-7, with 10 positions matching TRBD1. V shed 0 bases and J 3 bases; nucleotides not matched to a gene: 5. CDR1 is SGHTA and CDR2 is FQGNSA in the germline V gene. CDR3 length: 16 amino acids. Based on the CDR3 plus reference TRBV7-2 and TRBJ2-7, the full variable domain is GAGVSQSPSNKVTEKGKDVELRCDPISGHTALYWYRQSLGQGLEFLIYFQGNSAPDKSGLPSDRFSAERTGGSVSTLTIQRTQQEDSAVYLCASSLATGGEIYEQYFGPGTRLTVT.

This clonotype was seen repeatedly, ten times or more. The CDR3 spells CASSLAGGPGEQFF. DNA of the CDR3: TGTGCCAGCAGTCTAGCGGGAGGGCCGGGGGAGCAGTTCTTC. The V and J genes are TRBV6-5 and TRBJ2-1; 12 nucleotides match TRBD2. Germline V gene lookup returns CDR1 MNHEY and CDR2 SVGAGI. There are 14 residues in the CDR3. Trimming cost V 5 bases and J 10 bases; bases outside gene matches: 6.

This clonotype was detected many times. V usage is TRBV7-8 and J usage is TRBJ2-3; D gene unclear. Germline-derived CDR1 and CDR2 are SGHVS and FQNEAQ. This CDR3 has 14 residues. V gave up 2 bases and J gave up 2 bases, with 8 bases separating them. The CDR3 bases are TGTGCCAGCAGCTTACTCCGTAACACAGATACGCAGTATTTT. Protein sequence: CASSLLRNTDTQYF.

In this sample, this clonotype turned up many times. The CDR3 DNA is TGCAGCTCTAGGGGGGAGAACACCGGGGAGCTGTTTTTT. It yields the protein CSSRGENTGELFF. The chain carries TRBV29-1 and TRBJ2-2; D possibly uses TRBD1 or TRBD2 (6 bases each). Germline CDR1 reads SQVTM; CDR2 reads ANQGSEA. V was trimmed by 8 bases and J by 1 base, leaving 11 bases between them. The CDR3 runs to 13 residues.

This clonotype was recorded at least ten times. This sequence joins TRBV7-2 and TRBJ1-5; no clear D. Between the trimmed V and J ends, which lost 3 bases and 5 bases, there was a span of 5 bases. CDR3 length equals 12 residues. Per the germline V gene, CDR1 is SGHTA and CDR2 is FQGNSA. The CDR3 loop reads CASSFMDQPQHF. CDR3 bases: TGTGCCAGCAGCTTCATGGATCAGCCCCAGCATTTT.